This T cell receptor beta chain was identified during a study of T cell responses to AZD1222 COVID-19 vaccine. Concerning this clone itself: Its antigen is not identified.

CDR1 and CDR2 (germline): LGHDT, YNNKEL (reference sequence). The V gene end was trimmed by 1 base and the J gene end by 5 bases; junction bases not matched to a gene: 5. CDR3 size: 15 residues. Some clones are missing from TCRdb's copy, which holds only in-frame ones; the method was immunoSEQ multiplex PCR. Here the sample spans more than 150,000 clones, under 95% being singletons. Study-level points and caveats: Every sample of the repertoires postdated the peak T cell response.

J is TRBJ2-5 and V is TRBV3-1 (or the pseudogene TRBV3-2), with 9 bases identical to TRBD1. The sequence came from an adult who received the AZD1222 COVID-19 vaccine. The specimen was peripheral blood, collected 28 days after the second AZD1222 dose. Written as DNA, the CDR3 is TGTGCCAGCAGCCAAGTTCCAGGACAGGGGGAGACCCAGTACTTC. Its protein is CASSQVPGQGETQYF.